What follows is one T cell receptor beta chain and its context. Per the original data handling: Estimates of nucleated cell counts were drawn from the amplification of reference gene primers. Sequencing used immunoSEQ multiplex PCR; TCRdb keeps in-frame clones, though not all of them. V, J and clone size reflect that table, while D and trimming were determined from the DNA. The repertoire holds 80,000 to 95,000 clones, with about 84% as singletons. The sample belongs to a study of blood T cell repertoires in COVID-19. Germline CDR1 MNHEY, CDR2 SVGAGI. V was cut by 5 bases and J by 2 bases, with 16 bases left in between. The CDR3 length is 15 residues.

Sequencing was carried out using peripheral blood. This TCR derives from an elderly man with active or convalescent COVID-19. This chain connects TRBV6-5 to TRBJ2-7; D possibly corresponds to TRBD2 (5 bases). CDR3 DNA: TGTGCCAGCAGTCCTTCGGACGGGAAACCCTACGAGCAGTACTTC. It translates to CASSPSDGKPYEQYF.